This TCR beta chain was recovered during a study of blood T cell repertoires in COVID-19 (dated by TCRdb to about 2020). With respect to the entire study: Samples from collaborators originated in the United States, Italy and Spain and spanned both the acute and convalescent phases of COVID-19. The material from the prospective study consisted of cDNA or gDNA derived from T cells, B-cell-depleted T cells, or PBMCs. Deeply sampled blood TCRbeta repertoires from subjects exposed to, actively infected with, or recovered from COVID-19 were included in the dataset. The repertoires were released in a freely available public database intended as a resource for research on the immune response to SARS-CoV-2. The samples were drawn from two sources: the first 160 participants of the ongoing ImmuneRACE study, and 1,000 to 1,500 subjects contributed by 6 global collaborators. Sample metadata almost always included a de-identified subject ID, COVID-19 status, age in years and sex. Where HLA class I and class II types were available, the types were taken from metadata supplied by the sample provider, not from assay-based typing. The study at large found these results: The amount of clinical and demographic metadata varied by source and participant and was provided uncurated.

TCRbeta CDR3 regions were amplified from genomic DNA using the immunoSEQ Assay, a bias-controlled multiplex PCR. In the authors' own workflow: Nucleated cell counts per sample were estimated from amplification of reference gene primers within the assay. To quantify the absolute abundance of each unique TCRbeta CDR3 rearrangement, sequence reads were collapsed and filtered. For each sample, productive Simpson clonality was calculated by taking the square root of Simpson's diversity index across productive rearrangements. As stored in TCRdb, this immuneACCESS dataset retains in-frame rearrangements with V and J assigned. A fraction of the clones does not appear; measured against another copy, unresolved V genes explain less than half of the discrepancy, and the remainder lacks a known reason. V and J calls and clone size are as listed in that table; D and trimming were resolved from the DNA. The sample includes approximately 270,000 clones, with 91% observed a single time. More than 1% of the sample is taken by the ten largest.

Via the germline V gene, CDR1 is SGHDT and CDR2 YYEEEE. V drops 4 bases and J drops 3 bases, leaving 11 bases in between. The CDR3 runs 14 amino acids, cysteine and phenylalanine included. The sequence is cut down to CDR3 DNA, 42 bases in frame from base 1. Participants in the prospective study were enrolled through a virtual design, were aged roughly 18 to 95 years, and lived in approximately 25 United States geographic areas. To assign participants to cohorts, the prospective study relied on clinical history that participants themselves reported in a screening survey and a study questionnaire. Mobile phlebotomists in the prospective study collected whole blood, serum and a nasopharyngeal or oropharyngeal swab from every participant. Additional blood draws and questionnaires over an approximately 2-month period could optionally be provided by prospective study participants. Blood samples from the prospective study were shipped frozen or at room temperature prior to DNA extraction.

As concerns this clone: Its antigen remains unidentified. No quality values exist for individual bases; no much larger clone is one base distant.

The TCR was taken from a human donor in a cohort exposed to, infected with or recovered from COVID-19 (not recorded which). The donor label of this sample is uncertain. Sequenced sample: PBMCs or T cells enriched from blood (not recorded which). The chain links TRBV5-6 with TRBJ1-5; the D gene remains uncertain. The DNA reads TGTGCCAGCAGCCAAAGACTGACCAATCAGCCCCAGCATTTT. Its protein is CASSQRLTNQPQHF.